What follows is one T cell receptor (beta chain) and its context. The entry originates in a study of blood T cell repertoires in COVID-19. Study-wide background: Specimens from acute and convalescent COVID-19 originated in the United States, Italy and Spain. PBMCs, B-cell-depleted T cells, or T cells provided the cDNA or gDNA that made up the material.

The method was immunoSEQ multiplex PCR; TCRdb's version includes in-frame clones alone and lacks a portion of them. In the table there are around 350,000 clones, more than 75% of which are singletons. The V gene lost 4 bases and the J gene lost 6 bases, with 15 bases spanning the gap. Looked up from germline, CDR1 is SQVTM and CDR2 is ANQGSEA. This CDR3 comprises 14 residues. The chain couples TRBV29-1 to TRBJ2-2, with a weak D call TRBD2 (6 bases). This receptor was obtained from a human donor in a cohort sampled during active COVID-19. What was sequenced was peripheral blood. The CDR3 DNA reads as TGCAGCGTTGCGAGGCGGGGCCTATCCGGGGAGCTGTTTTTT. Its protein product is CSVARRGLSGELFF.